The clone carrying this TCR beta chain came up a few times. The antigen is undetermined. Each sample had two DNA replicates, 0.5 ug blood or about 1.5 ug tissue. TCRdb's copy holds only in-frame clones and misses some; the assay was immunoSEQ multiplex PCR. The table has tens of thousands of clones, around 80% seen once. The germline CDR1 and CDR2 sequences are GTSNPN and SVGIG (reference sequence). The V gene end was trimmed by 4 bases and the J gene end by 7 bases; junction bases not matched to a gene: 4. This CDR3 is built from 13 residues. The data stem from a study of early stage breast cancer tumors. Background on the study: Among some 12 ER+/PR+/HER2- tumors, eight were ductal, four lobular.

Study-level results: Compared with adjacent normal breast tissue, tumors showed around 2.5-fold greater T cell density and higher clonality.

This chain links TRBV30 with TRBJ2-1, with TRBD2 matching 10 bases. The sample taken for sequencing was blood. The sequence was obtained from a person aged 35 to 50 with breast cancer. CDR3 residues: CAWTTSGTNEQFF. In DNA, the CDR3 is TGTGCCTGGACCACTAGCGGGACTAATGAGCAGTTCTTC. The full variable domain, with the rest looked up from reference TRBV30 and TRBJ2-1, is SQTIHQWPATLVQPVGSPLSLECTVEGTSNPNLYWYRQAAGRGLQLLFYSVGIGQISSEVPQNLSASRPQDRQFILSSKKLLLSDSGFYLCAWTTSGTNEQFFGPGTRLTVL.